This T cell receptor beta chain was recovered during a study of T cell responses to AZD1222 COVID-19 vaccine. Study-level findings and limits: Repertoires in all cases were sampled only once the peak T cell response had passed.

The protocol was immunoSEQ multiplex PCR, while the TCRdb copy is restricted to in-frame clones and leaves out a portion. The sample yields over 100,000 clones, over 75% seen once. Worth noting for this clone: The target antigen is unknown.

Germline CDR1 SGHNT, CDR2 YENEEA. The CDR3 covers 15 residues. Trimming at V came to 3 bases and at J to 9 bases, leaving 10 bases not matched to a gene. This chain links TRBV11-3 with TRBJ2-1, with 8 positions matching TRBD1. This sample comprised peripheral blood, obtained 28 days after the second dose of the MenACWY control vaccine. This clonotype was obtained from an adult who received the MenACWY meningococcal vaccine as a control. CDR3 amino acids: CASSFEDRGSGEQFF. The CDR3, as DNA: TGTGCCAGCAGCTTCGAAGACAGGGGTTCAGGTGAGCAGTTCTTC. The full variable domain, with the rest looked up from reference TRBV11-3 and TRBJ2-1, is EAGVVQSPRYKIIEKKQPVAFWCNPISGHNTLYWYLQNLGQGPELLIRYENEEAVDDSQLPKDRFSAERLKGVDSTLKIQPAELGDSAVYLCASSFEDRGSGEQFFGPGTRLTVL.